This TCR beta chain came from a study of blood T cell repertoires in COVID-19. Study overall: The United States, Italy and Spain supplied acute and convalescent COVID-19 samples. Sample material is recorded as cDNA or gDNA derived from T cells, B-cell-depleted T cells, or PBMCs.

Germline V gene sequence: CDR1 SEHNR, CDR2 FQNEAQ (reference sequence). The CDR3 consists of 14 residues. In the original analysis: Nucleated cell number was recorded as an estimate derived from reference gene primer amplification. Measured with immunoSEQ multiplex PCR; TCRdb has only the in-frame clones, and not every one. V and J calls and clone size come straight from that table; D and trimming were deduced from the DNA. Of approximately 310,000 clones listed, about 89% were seen once; the top ten hold 7.8%. Sequencing input: peripheral blood. The V call is TRBV7-9, the J call TRBJ2-6; TRBD1 is a possible D gene (6 bases). This TCR came from a woman in her forties or fifties who had recovered from COVID-19. The CDR3 DNA follows: TGTGCTACACAGGGCGGGCACGGGGCCAACGTCCTGACTTTC. Translating gives CATQGGHGANVLTF.